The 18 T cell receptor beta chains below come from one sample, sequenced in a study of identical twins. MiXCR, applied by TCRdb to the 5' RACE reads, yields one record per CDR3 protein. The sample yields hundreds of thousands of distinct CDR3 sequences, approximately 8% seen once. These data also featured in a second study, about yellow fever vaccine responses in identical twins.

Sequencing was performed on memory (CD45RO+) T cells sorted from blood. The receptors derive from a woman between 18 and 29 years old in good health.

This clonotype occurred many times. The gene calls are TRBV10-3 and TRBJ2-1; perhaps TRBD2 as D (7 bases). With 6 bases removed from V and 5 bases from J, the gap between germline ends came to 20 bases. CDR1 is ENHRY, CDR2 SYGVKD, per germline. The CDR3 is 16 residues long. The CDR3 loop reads CAISPRGAGDHNEQFF. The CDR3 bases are TGTGCCATCAGCCCCCGGGGGGCAGGGGACCACAATGAGCAGTTCTTC.

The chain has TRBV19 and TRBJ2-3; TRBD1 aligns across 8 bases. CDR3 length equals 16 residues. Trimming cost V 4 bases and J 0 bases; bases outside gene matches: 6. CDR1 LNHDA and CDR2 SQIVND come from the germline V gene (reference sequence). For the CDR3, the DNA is TGTGCCAGTAGTACAGGACAGGGTCCGAGCACAGATACGCAGTATTTT. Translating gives CASSTGQGPSTDTQYF.

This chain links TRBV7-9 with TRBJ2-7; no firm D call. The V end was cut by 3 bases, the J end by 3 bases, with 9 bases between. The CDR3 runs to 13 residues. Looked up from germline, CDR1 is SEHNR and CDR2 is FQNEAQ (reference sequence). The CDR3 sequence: CASSFAGFYEQYF. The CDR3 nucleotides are TGTGCCAGCAGCTTTGCCGGGTTCTACGAGCAGTACTTC.

The CDR3 spells CASSGTTGVWGNQPQHF. The CDR3 DNA reads TGTGCCAGCAGTGGAACGACAGGAGTTTGGGGCAATCAGCCCCAGCATTTT. The chain uses TRBV6-1 and TRBJ1-5; possibly TRBD1 for D (6 bases). The V end lost 4 bases, the J end lost 2 bases, and 18 bases lay between the germline ends. CDR3 size: 17 residues. Germline V gives CDR1 MNHNS, CDR2 SASEGT.

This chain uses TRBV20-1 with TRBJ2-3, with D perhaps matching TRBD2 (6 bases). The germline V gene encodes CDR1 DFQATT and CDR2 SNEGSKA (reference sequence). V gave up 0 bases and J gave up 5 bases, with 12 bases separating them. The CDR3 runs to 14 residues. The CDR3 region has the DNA TGCAGTGCTAGAGATTGGAAAGCGGGAGATACGCAGTATTTT. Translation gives CSARDWKAGDTQYF.

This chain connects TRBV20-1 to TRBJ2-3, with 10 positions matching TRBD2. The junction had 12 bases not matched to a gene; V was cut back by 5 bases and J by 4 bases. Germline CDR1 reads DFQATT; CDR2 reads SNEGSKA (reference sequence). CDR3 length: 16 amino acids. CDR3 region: CSARGRVAGGPDTQYF. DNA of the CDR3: TGCAGTGCTCGAGGTAGAGTAGCGGGGGGACCAGATACGCAGTATTTT.

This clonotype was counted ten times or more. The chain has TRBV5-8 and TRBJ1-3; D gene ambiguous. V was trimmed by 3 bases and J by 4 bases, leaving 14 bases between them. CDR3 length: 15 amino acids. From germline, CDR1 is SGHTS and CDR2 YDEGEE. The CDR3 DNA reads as TGTGCCAGCAGCTACGGTCGCGGCCCGGGAAACACCATATATTTT. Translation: CASSYGRGPGNTIYF.

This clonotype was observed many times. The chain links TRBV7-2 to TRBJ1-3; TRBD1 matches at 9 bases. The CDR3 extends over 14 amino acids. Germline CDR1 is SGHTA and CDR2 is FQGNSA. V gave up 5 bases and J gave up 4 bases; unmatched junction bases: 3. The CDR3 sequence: CASSLTGGGNTIYF. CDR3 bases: TGTGCCAGCAGCCTGACAGGGGGGGGAAACACCATATATTTT.

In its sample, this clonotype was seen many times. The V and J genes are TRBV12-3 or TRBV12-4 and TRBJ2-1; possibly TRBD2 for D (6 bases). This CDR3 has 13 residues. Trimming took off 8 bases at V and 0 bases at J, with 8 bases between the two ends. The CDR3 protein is CASCSGSYNEQFF. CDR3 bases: TGTGCCAGCTGTAGCGGCTCCTACAATGAGCAGTTCTTC.

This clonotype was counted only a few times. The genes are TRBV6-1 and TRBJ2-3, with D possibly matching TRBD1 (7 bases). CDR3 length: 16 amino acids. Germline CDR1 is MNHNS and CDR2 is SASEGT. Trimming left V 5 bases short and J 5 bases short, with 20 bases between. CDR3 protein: CASSTTGYSGGDTQYF. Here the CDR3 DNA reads TGTGCCAGCAGTACGACAGGGTACTCCGGGGGAGATACGCAGTATTTT.

The CDR3 nucleotides are TGCAGTGCTAGAGCGGGGCCCGACTACGAGCAGTACGTC. Amino acids: CSARAGPDYEQYV. This rearrangement joins TRBV20-1 to TRBJ2-7; D tentatively fits TRBD1 or TRBD2 (5 bases each). The CDR3 has 13 amino acids. Germline CDR1 reads DFQATT; CDR2 reads SNEGSKA (reference sequence). Trimming removed 1 base at V and 3 bases at J, with 10 bases between.

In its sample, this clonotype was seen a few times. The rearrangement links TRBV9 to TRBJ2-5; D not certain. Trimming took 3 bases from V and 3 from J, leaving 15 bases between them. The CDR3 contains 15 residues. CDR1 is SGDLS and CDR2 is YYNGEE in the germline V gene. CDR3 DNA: TGTGCCAGCAGCGCCCTTCCGAGCCCGAAAGAGACCCAGTACTTC. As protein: CASSALPSPKETQYF.

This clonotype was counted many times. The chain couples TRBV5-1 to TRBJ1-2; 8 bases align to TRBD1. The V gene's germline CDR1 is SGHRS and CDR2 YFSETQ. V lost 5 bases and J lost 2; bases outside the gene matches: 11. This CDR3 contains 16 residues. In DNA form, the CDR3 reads TGCGCCAGCAGAATTCCAGGACAGGGCTCGAACTATGGCTACACCTTC. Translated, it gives CASRIPGQGSNYGYTF.

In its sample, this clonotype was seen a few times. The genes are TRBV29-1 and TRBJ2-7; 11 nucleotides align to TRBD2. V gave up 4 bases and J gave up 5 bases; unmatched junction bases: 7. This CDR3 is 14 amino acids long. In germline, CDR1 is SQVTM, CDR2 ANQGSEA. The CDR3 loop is CSVALAGGLHEQYF. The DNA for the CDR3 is TGCAGCGTTGCCCTAGCGGGAGGCCTCCACGAGCAGTACTTC.

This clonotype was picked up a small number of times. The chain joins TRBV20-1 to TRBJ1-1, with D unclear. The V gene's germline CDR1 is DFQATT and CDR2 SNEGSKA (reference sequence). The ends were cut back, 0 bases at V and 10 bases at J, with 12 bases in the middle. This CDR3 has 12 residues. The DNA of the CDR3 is TGCAGTGCTAGAGATTTGGTCAGAACAGCTTTCTTT. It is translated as CSARDLVRTAFF.

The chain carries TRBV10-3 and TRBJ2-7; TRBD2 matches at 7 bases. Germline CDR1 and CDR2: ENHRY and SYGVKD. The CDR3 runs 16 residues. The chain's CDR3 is CAVSGTYSGHTYEQYV. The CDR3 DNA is TGTGCCGTCAGCGGGACGTACTCCGGCCATACCTACGAGCAGTACGTC.

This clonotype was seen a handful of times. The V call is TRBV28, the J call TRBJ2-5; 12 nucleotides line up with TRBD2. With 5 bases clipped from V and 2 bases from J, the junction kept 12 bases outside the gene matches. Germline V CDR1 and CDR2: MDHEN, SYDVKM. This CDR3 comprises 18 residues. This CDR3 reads CASSPSFRTSGKQETQYF. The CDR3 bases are TGTGCCAGCAGTCCCTCCTTCCGGACTAGCGGGAAACAAGAGACCCAGTACTTC. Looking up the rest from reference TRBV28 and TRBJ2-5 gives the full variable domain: DVKVTQSSRYLVKRTGEKVFLECVQDMDHENMFWYRQDPGLGLRLIYFSYDVKMKEKGDIPEGYSVSREKKERFSLILESASTNQTSMYLCASSPSFRTSGKQETQYFGPGTRLLVL.

The CDR3 region is CASSYRDRMNTEAFF. CDR3 DNA: TGTGCCAGCAGTTACCGGGACAGGATGAACACTGAAGCTTTCTTT. The chain has TRBV28 and TRBJ1-1; 8 bases are shared with TRBD1. CDR1 and CDR2 from the germline V gene are MDHEN and SYDVKM. J gave up 0 bases and V 4 bases, and 4 bases lay outside the gene matches. This CDR3 comprises 15 residues.